What follows is one T cell receptor (beta chain) and its context. What it binds is unknown. The data originate from a study of cytomegalovirus exposure and HLA in healthy donors. Overall study: One earlier analysis, a look at roughly 170 million T cells, found some 120 million unique TCR beta sequences. Study findings and constraints: What was likely a sequencing artifact was a cluster of highly shared sequence variants. Some V segments, including TRBV6-2 and TRBV6-3, were excluded as indistinguishable.

The PCR employed 60 Vbeta primers together with 13 Jbeta primers. The assay was immunoSEQ multiplex PCR, and TCRdb's table has in-frame clones only and misses some. This listing includes approximately 120,000 clones. Unmatched junction bases numbered 3, after V lost 5 bases and J lost 0 bases. CDR3 size: 14 residues. In germline, CDR1 is MNHEY, CDR2 SMNVEV (reference sequence). This clonotype originated in a man aged 18-30 years in good health and CMV-seronegative. The chain is built from TRBV27 and TRBJ1-1, with 7 bases fitting TRBD1. Sequencing input: PBMCs. The chain's CDR3 is CASSVGQVNTEAFF. The CDR3 coding sequence is TGTGCCAGCAGTGTAGGACAGGTGAACACTGAAGCTTTCTTT.